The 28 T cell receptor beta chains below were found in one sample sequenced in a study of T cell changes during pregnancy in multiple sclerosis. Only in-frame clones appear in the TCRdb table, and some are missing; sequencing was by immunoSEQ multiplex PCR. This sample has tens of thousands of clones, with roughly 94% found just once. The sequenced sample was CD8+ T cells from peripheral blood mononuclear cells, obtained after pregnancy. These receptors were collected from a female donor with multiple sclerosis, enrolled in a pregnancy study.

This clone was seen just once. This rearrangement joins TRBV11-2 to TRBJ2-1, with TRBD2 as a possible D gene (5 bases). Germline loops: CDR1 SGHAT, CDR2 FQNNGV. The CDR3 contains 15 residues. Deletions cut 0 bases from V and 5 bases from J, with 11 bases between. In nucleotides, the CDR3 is TGTGCCAGCAGCTTAGATCCGGGATCTAACAATGAGCAGTTCTTC. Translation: CASSLDPGSNNEQFF.

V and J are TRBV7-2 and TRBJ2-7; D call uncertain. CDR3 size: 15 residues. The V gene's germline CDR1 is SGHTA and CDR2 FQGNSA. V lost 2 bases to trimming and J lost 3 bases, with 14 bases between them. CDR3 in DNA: TGTGCCAGCAGCTTATTTACTTATTCTGACTACGAGCAGTACTTC. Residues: CASSLFTYSDYEQYF.

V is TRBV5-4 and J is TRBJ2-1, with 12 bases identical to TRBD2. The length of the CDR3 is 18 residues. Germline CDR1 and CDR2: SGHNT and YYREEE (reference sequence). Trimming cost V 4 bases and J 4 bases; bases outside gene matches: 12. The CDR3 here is CASSPGLAGRHTYNEQFF. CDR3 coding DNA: TGTGCCAGCAGCCCTGGACTAGCGGGGAGACATACATACAATGAGCAGTTCTTC.

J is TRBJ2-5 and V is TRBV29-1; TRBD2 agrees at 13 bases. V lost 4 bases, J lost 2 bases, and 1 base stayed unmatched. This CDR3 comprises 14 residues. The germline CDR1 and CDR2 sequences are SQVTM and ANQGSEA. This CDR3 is CSVATSGRQETQYF. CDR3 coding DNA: TGCAGCGTTGCGACTAGCGGGAGGCAAGAGACCCAGTACTTC.

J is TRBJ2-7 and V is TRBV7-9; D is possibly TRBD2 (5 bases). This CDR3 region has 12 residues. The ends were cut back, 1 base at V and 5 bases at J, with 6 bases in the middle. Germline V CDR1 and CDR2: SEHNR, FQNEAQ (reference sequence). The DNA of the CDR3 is TGTGCCAGCAGCTTAGAGCGGAACGAGCAGTACTTC. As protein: CASSLERNEQYF.

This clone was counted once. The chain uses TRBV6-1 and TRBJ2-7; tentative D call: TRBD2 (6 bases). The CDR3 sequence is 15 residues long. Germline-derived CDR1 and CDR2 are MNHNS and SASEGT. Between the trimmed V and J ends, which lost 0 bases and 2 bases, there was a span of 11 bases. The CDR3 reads CASSEARTMTYEQYF. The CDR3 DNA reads TGTGCCAGCAGTGAAGCGCGGACTATGACCTACGAGCAGTACTTC.

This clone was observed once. The CDR3, as DNA: TGTGCCAGCAGTATACCCCTAGGGACTAGTATTTGGGACGAGCAGTACTTC. Amino acid sequence: CASSIPLGTSIWDEQYF. The chain links TRBV28 to TRBJ2-7; 8 bases fit TRBD2. The CDR3 sequence is 17 residues long. V lost 5 bases and J lost 5; bases outside the gene matches: 17. Per the germline V gene, CDR1 is MDHEN and CDR2 is SYDVKM.

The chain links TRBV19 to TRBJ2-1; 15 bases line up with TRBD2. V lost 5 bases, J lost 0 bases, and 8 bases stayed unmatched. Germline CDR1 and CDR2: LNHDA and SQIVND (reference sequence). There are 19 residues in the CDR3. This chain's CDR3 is CASSPGLAGGRYSYNEQFF. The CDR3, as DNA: TGTGCCAGTAGTCCCGGACTAGCGGGAGGGCGATACTCCTACAATGAGCAGTTCTTC.

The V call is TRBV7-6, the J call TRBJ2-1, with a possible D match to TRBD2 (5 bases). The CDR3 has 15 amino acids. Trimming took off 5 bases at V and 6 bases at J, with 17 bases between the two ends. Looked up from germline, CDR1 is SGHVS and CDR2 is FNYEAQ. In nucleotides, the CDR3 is TGTGCCAGCAGCCCCCGCTGGGGAGCCGGCAATGAGCAGTTCTTC. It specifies CASSPRWGAGNEQFF.

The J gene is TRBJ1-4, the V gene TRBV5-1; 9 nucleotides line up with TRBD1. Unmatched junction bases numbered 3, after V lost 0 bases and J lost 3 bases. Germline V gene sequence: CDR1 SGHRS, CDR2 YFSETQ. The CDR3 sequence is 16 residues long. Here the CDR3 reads CASSLAQGAANEKLFF. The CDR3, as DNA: TGCGCCAGCAGCTTGGCACAGGGGGCGGCTAATGAAAAACTGTTTTTT.

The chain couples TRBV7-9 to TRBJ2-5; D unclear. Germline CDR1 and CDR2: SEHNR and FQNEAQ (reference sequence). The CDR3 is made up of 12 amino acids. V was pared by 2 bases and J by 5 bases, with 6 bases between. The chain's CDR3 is CASSLTFETQYF. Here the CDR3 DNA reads TGTGCCAGCAGCTTAACTTTCGAGACCCAGTACTTC.

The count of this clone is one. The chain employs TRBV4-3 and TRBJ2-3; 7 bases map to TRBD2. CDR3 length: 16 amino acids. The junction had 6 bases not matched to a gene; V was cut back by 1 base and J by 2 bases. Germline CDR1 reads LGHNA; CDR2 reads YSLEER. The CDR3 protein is CASSQGRGSFTDTQYF. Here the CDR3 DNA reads TGCGCCAGCAGCCAAGGGCGCGGGAGTTTCACAGATACGCAGTATTTT.

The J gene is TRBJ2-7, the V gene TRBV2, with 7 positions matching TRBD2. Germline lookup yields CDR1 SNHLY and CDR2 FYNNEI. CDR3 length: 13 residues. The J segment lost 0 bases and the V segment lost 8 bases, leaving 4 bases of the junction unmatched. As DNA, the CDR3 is TGTGCCAGCCTGAGGACTAGCTCCTACGAGCAGTACTTC. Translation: CASLRTSSYEQYF.

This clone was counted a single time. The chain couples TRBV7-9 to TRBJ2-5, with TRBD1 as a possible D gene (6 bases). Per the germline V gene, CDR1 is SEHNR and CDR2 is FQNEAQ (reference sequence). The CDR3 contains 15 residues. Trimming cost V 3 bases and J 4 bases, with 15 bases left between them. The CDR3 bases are TGTGCCAGCAGCTTTCCGTACGACAGGCCAGAGACCCAGTACTTC. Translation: CASSFPYDRPETQYF.

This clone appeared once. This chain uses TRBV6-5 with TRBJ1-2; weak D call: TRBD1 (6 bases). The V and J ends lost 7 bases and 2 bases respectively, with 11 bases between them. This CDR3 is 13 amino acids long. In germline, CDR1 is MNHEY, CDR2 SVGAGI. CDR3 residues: CASTLGANYGYTF. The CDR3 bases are TGTGCCAGCACCCTGGGGGCAAACTATGGCTACACCTTC.

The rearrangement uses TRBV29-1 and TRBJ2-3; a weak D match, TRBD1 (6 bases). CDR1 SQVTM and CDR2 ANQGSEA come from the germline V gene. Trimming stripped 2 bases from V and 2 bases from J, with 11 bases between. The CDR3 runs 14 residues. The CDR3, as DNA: TGCAGCGTTGAAACGGGACACACCACAGATACGCAGTATTTT. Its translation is CSVETGHTTDTQYF.

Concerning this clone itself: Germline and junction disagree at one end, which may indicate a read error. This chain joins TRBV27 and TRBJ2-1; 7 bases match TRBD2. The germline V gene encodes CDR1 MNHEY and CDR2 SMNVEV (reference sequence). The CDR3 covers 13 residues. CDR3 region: CASSLSSGDEQFF. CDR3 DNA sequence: TGTGCCAGCAGTCTATCTAGCGGTGATGAGCAGTTCTTC.

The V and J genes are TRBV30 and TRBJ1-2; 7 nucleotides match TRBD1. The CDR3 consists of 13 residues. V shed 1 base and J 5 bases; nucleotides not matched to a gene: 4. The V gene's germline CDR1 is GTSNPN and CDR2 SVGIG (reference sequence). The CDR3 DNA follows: TGTGCCTGGAGTGGCACAGGGGAGTATGGCTACACCTTC. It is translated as CAWSGTGEYGYTF.

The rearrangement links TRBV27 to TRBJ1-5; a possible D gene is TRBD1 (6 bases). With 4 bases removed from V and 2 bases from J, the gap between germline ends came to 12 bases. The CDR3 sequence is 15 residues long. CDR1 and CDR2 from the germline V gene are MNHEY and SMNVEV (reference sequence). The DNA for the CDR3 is TGTGCCAGCAGTTCGGGACACCCTCGCAATCAGCCCCAGCATTTT. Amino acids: CASSSGHPRNQPQHF.

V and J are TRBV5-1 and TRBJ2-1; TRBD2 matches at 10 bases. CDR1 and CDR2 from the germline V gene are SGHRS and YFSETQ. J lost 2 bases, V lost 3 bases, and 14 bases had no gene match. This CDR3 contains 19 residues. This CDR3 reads CASSSLLYSGRHPYNEQFF. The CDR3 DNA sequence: TGCGCCAGCAGCTCCTTATTATATAGCGGGAGGCATCCCTACAATGAGCAGTTCTTC.

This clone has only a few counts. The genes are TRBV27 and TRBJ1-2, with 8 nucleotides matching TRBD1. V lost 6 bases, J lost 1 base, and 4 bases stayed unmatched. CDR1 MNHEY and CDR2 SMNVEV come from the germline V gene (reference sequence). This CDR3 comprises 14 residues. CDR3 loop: CASSQGAHNYGYTF. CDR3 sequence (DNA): TGTGCCAGCAGCCAGGGGGCGCATAACTATGGCTACACCTTC.

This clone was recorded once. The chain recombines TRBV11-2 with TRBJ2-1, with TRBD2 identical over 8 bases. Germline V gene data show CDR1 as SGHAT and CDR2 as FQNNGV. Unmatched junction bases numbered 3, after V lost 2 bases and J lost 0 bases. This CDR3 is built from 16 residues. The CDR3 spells CASSLLLAASYNEQFF. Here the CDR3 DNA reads TGTGCCAGCAGCTTATTACTAGCGGCCTCCTACAATGAGCAGTTCTTC. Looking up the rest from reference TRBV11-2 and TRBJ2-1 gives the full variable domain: EAGVAQSPRYKIIEKRQSVAFWCNPISGHATLYWYQQILGQGPKLLIQFQNNGVVDDSQLPKDRFSAERLKGVDSTLKIQPAKLEDSAVYLCASSLLLAASYNEQFFGPGTRLTVL.

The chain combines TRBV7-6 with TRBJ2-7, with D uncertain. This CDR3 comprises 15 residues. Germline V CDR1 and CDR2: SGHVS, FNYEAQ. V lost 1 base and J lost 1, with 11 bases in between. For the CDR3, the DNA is TGTGCCAGCAGCTTAGAAGTCGGGTTTTCCTACGAGCAGTACTTC. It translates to CASSLEVGFSYEQYF.

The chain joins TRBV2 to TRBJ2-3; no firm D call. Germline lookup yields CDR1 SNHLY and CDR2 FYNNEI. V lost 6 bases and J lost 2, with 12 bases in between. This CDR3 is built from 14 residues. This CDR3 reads CASRRRLNTDTQYF. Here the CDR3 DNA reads TGTGCCAGCAGGAGGCGACTTAACACAGATACGCAGTATTTT.

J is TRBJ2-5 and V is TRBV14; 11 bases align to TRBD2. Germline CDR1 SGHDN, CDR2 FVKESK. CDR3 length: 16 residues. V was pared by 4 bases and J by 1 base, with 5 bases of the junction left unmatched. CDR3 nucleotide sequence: TGTGCCAGCAGCCTGTGGACTAGCGGGCCCCAAGAGACCCAGTACTTC. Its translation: CASSLWTSGPQETQYF.

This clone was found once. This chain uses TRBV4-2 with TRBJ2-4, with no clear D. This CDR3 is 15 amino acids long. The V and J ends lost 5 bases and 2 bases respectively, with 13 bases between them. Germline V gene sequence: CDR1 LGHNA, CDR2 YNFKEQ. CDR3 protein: CASSFLPGTKNIQYF. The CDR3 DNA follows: TGTGCCAGCAGCTTCCTGCCGGGTACCAAAAACATTCAGTACTTC.

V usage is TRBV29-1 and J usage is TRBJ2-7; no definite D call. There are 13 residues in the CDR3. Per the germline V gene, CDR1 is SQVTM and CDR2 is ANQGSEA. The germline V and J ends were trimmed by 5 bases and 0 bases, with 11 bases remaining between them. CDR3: CSVNSPSSYEQYF. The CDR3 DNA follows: TGCAGCGTTAACTCTCCTAGCTCCTACGAGCAGTACTTC.

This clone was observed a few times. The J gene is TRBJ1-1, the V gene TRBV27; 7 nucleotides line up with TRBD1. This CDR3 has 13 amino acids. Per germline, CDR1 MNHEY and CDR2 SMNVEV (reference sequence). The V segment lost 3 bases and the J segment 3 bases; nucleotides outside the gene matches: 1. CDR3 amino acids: CASSLGQYTEAFF. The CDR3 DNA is TGTGCCAGCAGTTTGGGACAGTACACTGAAGCTTTCTTT.